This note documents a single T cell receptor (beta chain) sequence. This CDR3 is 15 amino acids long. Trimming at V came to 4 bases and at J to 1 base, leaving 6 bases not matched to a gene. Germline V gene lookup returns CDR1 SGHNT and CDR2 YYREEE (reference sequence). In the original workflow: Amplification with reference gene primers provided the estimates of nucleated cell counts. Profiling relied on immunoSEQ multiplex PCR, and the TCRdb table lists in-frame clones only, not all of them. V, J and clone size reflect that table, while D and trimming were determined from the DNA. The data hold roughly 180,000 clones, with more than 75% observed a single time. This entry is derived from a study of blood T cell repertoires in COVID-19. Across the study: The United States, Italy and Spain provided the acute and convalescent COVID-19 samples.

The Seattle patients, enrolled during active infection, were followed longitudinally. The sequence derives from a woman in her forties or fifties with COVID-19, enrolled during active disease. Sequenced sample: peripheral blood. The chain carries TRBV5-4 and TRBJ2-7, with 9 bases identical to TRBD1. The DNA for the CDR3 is TGTGCCAGCAGCCCACCGGGACAGGGATCCTACGAGCAGTACTTC. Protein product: CASSPPGQGSYEQYF.